Shown below are 24 T cell receptor beta chains from a single sample sequenced in a study of CD8 T cells in Susac syndrome. cDNA came from 0.5 to 1 ug RNA primed by random hexamers. Using its own MiXCR run on the immunoSEQ multiplex PCR reads, TCRdb lists one record per CDR3 protein. This table holds under 200,000 distinct CDR3 sequences, 85% to 95% found once. Sequenced: CD4+ T cells from PBMCs. These receptors were collected from a human donor with Susac syndrome.

The chain combines TRBV20-1 with TRBJ1-2; 10 bases align to TRBD1. The ends lost 5 bases at V and 8 bases at J; junction bases unmatched: 5. Germline V gene lookup returns CDR1 DFQATT and CDR2 SNEGSKA (reference sequence). There are 12 residues in the CDR3. The CDR3 reads CSAYGTGDGYTF. The CDR3, as DNA: TGCAGTGCTTATGGGACAGGGGACGGCTACACCTTC.

The chain employs TRBV5-6 and TRBJ2-3; D gene ambiguous. Germline-derived CDR1 and CDR2 are SGHDT and YYEEEE. Deletions cut 4 bases from V and 0 bases from J, with 6 bases between. The CDR3 extends over 13 amino acids. CDR3 protein: CASSVTSTDTQYF. The CDR3 DNA reads as TGTGCCAGCAGCGTTACTAGCACAGATACGCAGTATTTT.

The chain joins TRBV6-9 to TRBJ2-3; D ambiguous. V lost 5 bases and J lost 2, with 11 bases in between. CDR1 is MNHGY and CDR2 is SVAAGI in the germline V gene. This CDR3 has 14 amino acids. CDR3 sequence reads: CASSNLKPTDTQYF. The CDR3 region has the DNA TGTGCCAGCAGTAACCTTAAGCCCACAGATACGCAGTATTTT.

CDR3 protein: CASTPDGLSTDTQYF. DNA for the CDR3: TGTGCCAGTACCCCGGACGGTTTAAGCACAGATACGCAGTATTTT. The chain combines TRBV19 with TRBJ2-3, with D unresolved. The germline V and J ends were trimmed by 7 bases and 0 bases, with 14 bases remaining between them. Looked up from germline, CDR1 is LNHDA and CDR2 is SQIVND (reference sequence). The CDR3 runs 15 residues.

The V call is TRBV20-1, the J call TRBJ1-2, with TRBD1 matching over 8 bases. Germline CDR1 and CDR2: DFQATT and SNEGSKA (reference sequence). Trimming removed 0 bases from V and 2 bases from J; junction bases left unmatched: 5. The CDR3 contains 15 residues. The CDR3 protein is CSAREAGGENYGYTF. CDR3 nucleotides: TGCAGTGCTAGAGAGGCAGGGGGCGAAAACTATGGCTACACCTTC.

This clonotype was seen only once. V is TRBV29-1 and J is TRBJ2-7; possible D gene TRBD2, 6 bases. The germline gives CDR1 SQVTM, CDR2 ANQGSEA. Trimming stripped 4 bases from V and 3 bases from J, with 19 bases between. The CDR3 contains 15 residues. For the CDR3, the DNA is TGCAGCGTTGTTGGAGGGCCCGCAATGAGCTACGAGCAGTACTTC. Translation gives CSVVGGPAMSYEQYF.

The rearrangement joins TRBV4-1 to TRBJ1-2; 7 bases are shared with TRBD1. This CDR3 comprises 16 residues. Trimming removed 2 bases from V and 0 bases from J; junction bases left unmatched: 6. CDR1 is MGHRA, CDR2 YSYEKL, per germline. Written as DNA, the CDR3 is TGCGCCAGCAGCCAACCCCGACAGGGAGCTAACTATGGCTACACCTTC. This translates into CASSQPRQGANYGYTF.

The chain couples TRBV7-9 to TRBJ2-2; D might be TRBD2 (5 bases). CDR1 SEHNR and CDR2 FQNEAQ come from the germline V gene (reference sequence). The CDR3 runs 14 residues. Trimming left V 5 bases short and J 4 bases short, with 11 bases between. As DNA, the CDR3 is TGTGCCAGCAGCGTAAGAGCGGTCACCGGGGAGCTGTTTTTT. Protein sequence: CASSVRAVTGELFF.

The chain uses TRBV25-1 and TRBJ1-6; D possibly corresponds to TRBD1 (5 bases). Trimming shortened V by 9 bases and J by 5 bases, and 11 bases separated the two germline ends. The length of the CDR3 is 13 residues. Germline V gene sequence: CDR1 MGHDK, CDR2 SYGVNS. The CDR3 protein is CASEGRNNSPLHF. DNA of the CDR3: TGTGCCAGTGAGGGGAGGAATAATTCACCCCTCCACTTT. The full variable domain, in which reference TRBV25-1 and TRBJ1-6 provide the parts outside the CDR3, is EADIYQTPRYLVIGTGKKITLECSQTMGHDKMYWYQQDPGMELHLIHYSYGVNSTEKGDLSSESTVSRIRTEHFPLTLESARPSHTSQYLCASEGRNNSPLHFGNGTRLTVT.

CDR3 DNA sequence: TGTGCCAGCAGTGAGAACGAAGAGACCCAGTACTTC. It codes for CASSENEETQYF. The V and J genes are TRBV2 and TRBJ2-5, with D hard to call. The length of the CDR3 is 12 residues. V lost 3 bases to trimming and J lost 3 bases, with 5 bases between them. Germline assignment: CDR1 SNHLY and CDR2 FYNNEI. Looking up the rest from reference TRBV2 and TRBJ2-5 gives the full variable domain: EPEVTQTPSHQVTQMGQEVILRCVPISNHLYFYWYRQILGQKVEFLVSFYNNEISEKSEIFDDQFSVERPDGSNFTLKIRSTKLEDSAMYFCASSENEETQYFGPGTRLLVL.

This CDR3 reads CASSPIVWATSTDTQYF. DNA for the CDR3: TGTGCCAGCAGCCCTATAGTTTGGGCTACGTCCACAGATACGCAGTATTTT. V is TRBV2 and J is TRBJ2-3; D is unresolved. V was pared by 6 bases and J by 2 bases, with 21 bases between. The CDR3 extends over 17 amino acids. In germline, CDR1 is SNHLY, CDR2 FYNNEI.

This chain links TRBV5-4 with TRBJ1-2; D possibly corresponds to TRBD1 (5 bases). V dropped 3 bases and J dropped 2 bases, with 14 bases sitting between them. Germline V gene sequence: CDR1 SGHNT, CDR2 YYREEE (reference sequence). The CDR3 is 15 amino acids. CDR3 protein: CASSWRDGKNYGYTF. CDR3 in DNA: TGTGCCAGCAGCTGGAGGGACGGAAAAAACTATGGCTACACCTTC.

This chain joins TRBV5-1 and TRBJ1-3; the D is unclear. V shed 8 bases and J shed 2 bases, with 11 bases lying between them. Germline V gene lookup returns CDR1 SGHRS and CDR2 YFSETQ. The length of the CDR3 is 13 residues. In nucleotides, the CDR3 is TGCGCCAGTACACTCGGGGCTGGAAACACCATATATTTT. This sequence encodes CASTLGAGNTIYF.

CDR3 protein: CASSDGLVVDTQYF. The CDR3 DNA reads TGTGCCAGCAGCGACGGACTAGTCGTAGATACGCAGTATTTT. The V and J genes are TRBV9 and TRBJ2-3, with 7 positions matching TRBD2. Germline V gene sequence: CDR1 SGDLS, CDR2 YYNGEE. This CDR3 is built from 14 residues. J was trimmed by 5 bases and V by 3 bases; bases with no gene match: 6.

J is TRBJ1-2 and V is TRBV12-3 or TRBV12-4; 7 bases match TRBD1. The CDR3 is 16 amino acids. V trimming: 7 bases; J trimming: 5 bases; junction bases outside the gene matches: 16. The CDR3 DNA is TGTGCCAGCACCCCGGACAGGAGGGCCCTATTGTATGGCTACACCTTC. Translation: CASTPDRRALLYGYTF.

The chain is built from TRBV7-2 and TRBJ1-5; no clear D gene. The CDR3 runs 12 residues. The V gene's germline CDR1 is SGHTA and CDR2 FQGNSA. Trimming cost V 4 bases and J 5 bases, with 6 bases left between them. This CDR3 reads CASSSGYQPQHF. CDR3 DNA: TGTGCCAGCAGCTCCGGGTATCAGCCCCAGCATTTT.

The chain carries TRBV5-4 and TRBJ2-3; the match to TRBD2 covers 8 bases. The V gene's germline CDR1 is SGHNT and CDR2 YYREEE (reference sequence). There are 15 residues in the CDR3. Trimming took 4 bases from V and 2 from J; bases not matched to a gene: 6. The CDR3 sequence: CASSVQRGYTDTQYF. In nucleotides, the CDR3 is TGTGCCAGCAGCGTGCAGCGGGGGTACACAGATACGCAGTATTTT. The entire variable domain, with the rest obtained from reference TRBV5-4 and TRBJ2-3, is as follows: ETGVTQSPTHLIKTRGQQVTLRCSSQSGHNTVSWYQQALGQGPQFIFQYYREEENGRGNFPPRFSGLQFPNYSSELNVNALELDDSALYLCASSVQRGYTDTQYFGPGTRLTVL.

The genes are TRBV20-1 and TRBJ2-7, with a possible D match to TRBD2 (7 bases). Germline CDR1 DFQATT, CDR2 SNEGSKA (reference sequence). The CDR3 extends over 13 amino acids. Trimming cost V 6 bases and J 2 bases, with 14 bases left between them. For the CDR3, the DNA is TGCAGTGCCCTGGAGGGGGGGGCCTACGAGCAGTACTTC. Encoded protein: CSALEGGAYEQYF.

This clonotype was seen only a few times. The rearrangement links TRBV2 to TRBJ2-7; D perhaps matches TRBD2 (6 bases). V shed 0 bases and J shed 6 bases, with 15 bases lying between them. In germline, CDR1 is SNHLY, CDR2 FYNNEI. The CDR3 covers 15 residues. CDR3 sequence reads: CASSEARVVGGEQYF. In nucleotides, the CDR3 is TGTGCCAGCAGTGAAGCGCGGGTCGTCGGGGGCGAGCAGTACTTC.

V and J are TRBV19 and TRBJ2-1; D is unresolved. Trimming took off 5 bases at V and 8 bases at J, with 7 bases between the two ends. Germline values: CDR1 LNHDA, CDR2 SQIVND (reference sequence). The CDR3 consists of 11 residues. The CDR3 loop reads CASSFRDEQFF. DNA of the CDR3: TGTGCCAGTAGTTTTCGGGATGAGCAGTTCTTC.

J is TRBJ1-5 and V is TRBV20-1; no firm D call. Germline V gives CDR1 DFQATT, CDR2 SNEGSKA (reference sequence). The CDR3 is made up of 12 amino acids. V lost 1 base to trimming and J lost 4 bases, with 5 bases between them. The CDR3 is CSARGPNQPQHF. The CDR3 nucleotides are TGCAGTGCTAGAGGGCCTAATCAGCCCCAGCATTTT.

This chain uses TRBV7-8 with TRBJ1-5; perhaps TRBD1 as D (5 bases). CDR3 size: 15 residues. Deletions cut 5 bases from V and 2 bases from J, with 13 bases between. CDR1 and CDR2 from the germline V gene are SGHVS and FQNEAQ. This CDR3 is CASSIDQGRNQPQHF. As DNA, the CDR3 is TGTGCCAGCAGCATCGACCAGGGACGCAATCAGCCCCAGCATTTT.

V usage is TRBV5-4 and J usage is TRBJ1-1; D gene ambiguous. Germline CDR1 SGHNT, CDR2 YYREEE (reference sequence). The CDR3 is 13 residues long. V was cut by 4 bases and J by 6 bases, with 13 bases left in between. CDR3 residues: CASSQRAGAEAFF. In DNA form, the CDR3 reads TGTGCCAGCAGCCAGAGGGCCGGGGCTGAAGCTTTCTTT.

The V call is TRBV29-1, the J call TRBJ2-2; D gene ambiguous. The CDR3 loop spans 11 amino acids. V lost 5 bases and J 2 bases, leaving 3 bases between the germline ends. CDR1 is SQVTM, CDR2 ANQGSEA, per germline. CDR3 residues: CSVRNTGELFF. As DNA, the CDR3 is TGCAGCGTTAGAAACACCGGGGAGCTGTTTTTT.